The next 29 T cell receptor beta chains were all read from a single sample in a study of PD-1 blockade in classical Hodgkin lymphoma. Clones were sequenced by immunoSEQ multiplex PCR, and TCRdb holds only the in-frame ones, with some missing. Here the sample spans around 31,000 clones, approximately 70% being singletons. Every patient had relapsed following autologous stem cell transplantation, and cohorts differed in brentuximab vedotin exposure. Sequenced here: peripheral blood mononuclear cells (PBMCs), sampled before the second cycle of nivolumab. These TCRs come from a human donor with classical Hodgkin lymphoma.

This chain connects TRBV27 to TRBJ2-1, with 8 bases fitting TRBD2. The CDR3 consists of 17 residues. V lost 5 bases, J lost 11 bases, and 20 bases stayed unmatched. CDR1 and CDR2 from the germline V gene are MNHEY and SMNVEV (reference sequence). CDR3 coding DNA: TGTGCCAGCAGTCCGCTTGTCAGTTCGGGGGGGGCAATAAAGCAGTTCTTC. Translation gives CASSPLVSSGGAIKQFF.

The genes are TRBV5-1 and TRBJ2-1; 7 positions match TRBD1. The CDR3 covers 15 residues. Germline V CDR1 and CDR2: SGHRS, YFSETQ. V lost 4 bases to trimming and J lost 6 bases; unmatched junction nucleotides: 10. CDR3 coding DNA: TGCGCCAGCAGCAAAGAGGGGGCGAAGGGCAATGAGCAGTTCTTC. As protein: CASSKEGAKGNEQFF.

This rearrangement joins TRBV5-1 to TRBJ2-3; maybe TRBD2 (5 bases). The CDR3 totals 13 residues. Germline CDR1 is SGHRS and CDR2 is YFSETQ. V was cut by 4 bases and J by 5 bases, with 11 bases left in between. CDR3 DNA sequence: TGCGCCAGCAGCCTTGGACTGGTAGATACGCAGTATTTT. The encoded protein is CASSLGLVDTQYF.

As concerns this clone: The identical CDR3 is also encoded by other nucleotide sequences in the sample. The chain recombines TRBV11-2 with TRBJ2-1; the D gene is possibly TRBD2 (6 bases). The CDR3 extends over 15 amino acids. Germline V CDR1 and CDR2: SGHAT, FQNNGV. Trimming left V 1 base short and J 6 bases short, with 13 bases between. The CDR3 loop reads CASSLGGTGGNEQFF. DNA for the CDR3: TGTGCCAGCAGCTTAGGTGGGACTGGGGGCAATGAGCAGTTCTTC.

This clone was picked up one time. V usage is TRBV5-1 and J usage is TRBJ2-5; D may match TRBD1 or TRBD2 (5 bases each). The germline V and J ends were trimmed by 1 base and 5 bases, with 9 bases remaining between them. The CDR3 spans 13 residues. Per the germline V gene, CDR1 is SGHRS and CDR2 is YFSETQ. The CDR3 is CASSLLGDETQYF. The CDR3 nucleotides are TGCGCCAGCAGCTTGTTGGGGGACGAGACCCAGTACTTC.

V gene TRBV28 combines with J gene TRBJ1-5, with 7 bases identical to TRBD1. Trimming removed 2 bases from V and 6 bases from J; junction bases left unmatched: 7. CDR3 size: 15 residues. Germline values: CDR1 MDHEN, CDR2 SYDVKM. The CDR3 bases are TGTGCCAGCAGTTTAGTTACAGGGGTTGGTCAGCCCCAGCATTTT. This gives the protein CASSLVTGVGQPQHF.

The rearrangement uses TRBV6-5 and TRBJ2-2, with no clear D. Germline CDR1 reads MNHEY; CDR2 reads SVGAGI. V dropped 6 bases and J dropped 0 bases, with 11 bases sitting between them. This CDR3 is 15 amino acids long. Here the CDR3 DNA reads TGTGCCAGCAGGCGGTCCCGGACGAACACCGGGGAGCTGTTTTTT. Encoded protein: CASRRSRTNTGELFF.

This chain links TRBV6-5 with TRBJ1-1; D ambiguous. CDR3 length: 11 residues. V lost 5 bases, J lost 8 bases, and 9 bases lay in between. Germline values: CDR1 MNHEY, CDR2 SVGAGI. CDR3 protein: CASSEGREAFF. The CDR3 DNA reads TGTGCCAGCAGTGAGGGCAGGGAAGCTTTCTTT.

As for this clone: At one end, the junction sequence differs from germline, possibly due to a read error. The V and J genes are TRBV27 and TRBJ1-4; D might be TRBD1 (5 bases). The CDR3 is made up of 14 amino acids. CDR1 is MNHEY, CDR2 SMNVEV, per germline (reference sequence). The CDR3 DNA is TGTGCCAGCAGTCCGGGACCTCCTAACGAAAAACTGTTTTTT. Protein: CASSPGPPNEKLFF. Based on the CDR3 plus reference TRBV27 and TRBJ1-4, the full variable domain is EAQVTQNPRYLITVTGKKLTVTCSQNMNHEYMSWYRQDPGLGLRQIYYSMNVEVTDKGDVPEGYKVSRKEKRNFPLILESPSPNQTSLYFCASSPGPPNEKLFFGSGTQLSVL.

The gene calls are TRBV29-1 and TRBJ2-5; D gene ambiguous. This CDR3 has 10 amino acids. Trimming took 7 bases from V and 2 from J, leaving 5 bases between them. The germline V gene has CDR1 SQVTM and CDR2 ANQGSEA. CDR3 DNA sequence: TGCAGCGCCGGGCAAGAGACCCAGTACTTC. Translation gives CSAGQETQYF.

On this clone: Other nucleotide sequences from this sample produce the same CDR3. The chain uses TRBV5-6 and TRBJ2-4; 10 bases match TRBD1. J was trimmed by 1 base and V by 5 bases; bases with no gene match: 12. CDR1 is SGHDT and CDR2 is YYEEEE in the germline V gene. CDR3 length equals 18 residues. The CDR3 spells CASRPGQGSSEAKNIQYF. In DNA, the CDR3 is TGTGCCAGCAGACCGGGACAGGGGTCGAGTGAGGCCAAAAACATTCAGTACTTC.

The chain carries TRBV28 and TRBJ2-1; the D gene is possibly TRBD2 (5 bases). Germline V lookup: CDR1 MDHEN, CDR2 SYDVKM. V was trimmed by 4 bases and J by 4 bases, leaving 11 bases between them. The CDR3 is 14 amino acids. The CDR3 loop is CASSSTDWYNEQFF. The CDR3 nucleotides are TGTGCCAGCAGTTCCACGGACTGGTACAATGAGCAGTTCTTC.

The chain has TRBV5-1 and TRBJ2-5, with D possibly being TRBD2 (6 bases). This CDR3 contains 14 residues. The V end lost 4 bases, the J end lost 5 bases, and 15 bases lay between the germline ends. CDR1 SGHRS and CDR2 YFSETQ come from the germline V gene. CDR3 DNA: TGCGCCAGCAGCAAACGATGGGGAGGCGAGACCCAGTACTTC. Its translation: CASSKRWGGETQYF.

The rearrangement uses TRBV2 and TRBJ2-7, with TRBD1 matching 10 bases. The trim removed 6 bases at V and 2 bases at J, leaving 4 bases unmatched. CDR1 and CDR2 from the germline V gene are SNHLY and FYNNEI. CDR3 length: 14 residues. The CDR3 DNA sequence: TGTGCCAGCAGCTACGGACAGGGGGCCTACGAGCAGTACTTC. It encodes CASSYGQGAYEQYF.

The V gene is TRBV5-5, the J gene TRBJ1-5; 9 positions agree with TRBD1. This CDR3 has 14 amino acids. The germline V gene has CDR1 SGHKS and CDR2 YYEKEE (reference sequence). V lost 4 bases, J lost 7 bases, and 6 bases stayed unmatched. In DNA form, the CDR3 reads TGTGCCAGCAGCCGCGGACAGGGGAGCCAGCCCCAGCATTTT. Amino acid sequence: CASSRGQGSQPQHF.

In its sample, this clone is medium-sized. The DNA of the CDR3 is TGTGCCAGCAGCGTAGCAGGCGGGGCCGCCTACGAGCAGTACTTC. Protein: CASSVAGGAAYEQYF. The V gene is TRBV9, the J gene TRBJ2-7; TRBD2 is a possible D gene (6 bases). The CDR3 consists of 15 residues. V lost 0 bases, J lost 2 bases, and 12 bases lay in between. Germline V CDR1 and CDR2: SGDLS, YYNGEE.

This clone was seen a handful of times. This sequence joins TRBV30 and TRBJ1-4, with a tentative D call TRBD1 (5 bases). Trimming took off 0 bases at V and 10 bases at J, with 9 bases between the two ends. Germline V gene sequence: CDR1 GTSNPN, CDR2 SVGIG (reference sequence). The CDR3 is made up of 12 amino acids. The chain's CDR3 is CAWSVGAGKLFF. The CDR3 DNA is TGTGCCTGGAGTGTAGGGGCCGGAAAACTGTTTTTT.

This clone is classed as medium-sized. Here the CDR3 reads CASRVADSPLHF. CDR3 in DNA: TGTGCCAGCAGGGTTGCCGATTCACCCCTCCACTTT. The chain joins TRBV6-1 to TRBJ1-6; no definite D call. Trimming stripped 6 bases from V and 8 bases from J, with 8 bases between. The CDR3 loop spans 12 amino acids. Germline CDR1 is MNHNS and CDR2 is SASEGT.

CDR3 sequence (DNA): TGTGCCAGCAGCTTGGAACCCCGCTCCTACAATGAGCAGTTCTTC. The encoded protein is CASSLEPRSYNEQFF. This chain connects TRBV5-6 to TRBJ2-1; no definite D call. The CDR3 is made up of 15 amino acids. Germline-derived CDR1 and CDR2 are SGHDT and YYEEEE. V dropped 0 bases and J dropped 0 bases, with 7 bases sitting between them.

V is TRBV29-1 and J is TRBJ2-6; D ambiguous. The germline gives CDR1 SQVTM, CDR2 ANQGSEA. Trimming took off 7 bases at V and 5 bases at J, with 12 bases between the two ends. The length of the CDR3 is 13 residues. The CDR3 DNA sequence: TGCAGCGGCATACAAAGTCGGGCCAACGTCCTGACTTTC. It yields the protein CSGIQSRANVLTF. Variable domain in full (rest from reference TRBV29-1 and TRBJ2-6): SAVISQKPSRDICQRGTSLTIQCQVDSQVTMMFWYRQQPGQSLTLIATANQGSEATYESGFVIDKFPISRPNLTFSTLTVSNMSPEDSSIYLCSGIQSRANVLTFGAGSRLTVL.

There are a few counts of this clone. In nucleotides, the CDR3 is TGTGCCAGCAGCCGGACAAGGCTCCAAGAGACCCAGTACTTC. Translated, it gives CASSRTRLQETQYF. The chain carries TRBV11-2 and TRBJ2-5; tentative D call: TRBD1 (5 bases). CDR1 SGHAT and CDR2 FQNNGV come from the germline V gene. V was trimmed by 5 bases and J by 1 base, leaving 11 bases between them. This CDR3 is built from 14 residues.

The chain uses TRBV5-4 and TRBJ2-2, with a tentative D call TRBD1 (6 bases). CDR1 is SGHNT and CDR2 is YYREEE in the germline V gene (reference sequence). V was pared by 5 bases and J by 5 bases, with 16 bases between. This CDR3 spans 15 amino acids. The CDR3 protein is CASSPPGVITGELFF. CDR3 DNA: TGTGCCAGCAGTCCTCCAGGGGTTATAACCGGGGAGCTGTTTTTT.

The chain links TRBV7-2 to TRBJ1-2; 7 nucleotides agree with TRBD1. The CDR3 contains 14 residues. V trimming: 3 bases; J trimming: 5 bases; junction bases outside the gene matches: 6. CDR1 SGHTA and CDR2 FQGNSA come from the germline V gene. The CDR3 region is CASSFRQGSYGYTF. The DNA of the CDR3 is TGTGCCAGCAGCTTTCGACAGGGATCGTATGGCTACACCTTC.

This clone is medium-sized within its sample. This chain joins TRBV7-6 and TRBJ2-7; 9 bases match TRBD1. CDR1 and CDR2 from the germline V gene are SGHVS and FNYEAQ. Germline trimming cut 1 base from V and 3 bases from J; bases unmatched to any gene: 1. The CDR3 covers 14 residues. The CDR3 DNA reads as TGTGCCAGCAGCTTAGGGGACAGGGACTACGAGCAGTACTTC. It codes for CASSLGDRDYEQYF. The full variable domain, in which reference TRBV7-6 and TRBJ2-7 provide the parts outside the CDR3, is GAGVSQSPRYKVTKRGQDVALRCDPISGHVSLYWYRQALGQGPEFLTYFNYEAQQDKSGLPNDRFSAERPEGSISTLTIQRTEQRDSAMYRCASSLGDRDYEQYFGPGTRLTVT.

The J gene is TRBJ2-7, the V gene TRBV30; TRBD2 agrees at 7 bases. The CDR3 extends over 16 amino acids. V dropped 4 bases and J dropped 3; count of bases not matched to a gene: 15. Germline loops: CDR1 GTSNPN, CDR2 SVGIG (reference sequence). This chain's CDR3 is CAWTHVSGLGRYEQYF. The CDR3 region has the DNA TGTGCCTGGACCCACGTTAGCGGGCTGGGGCGCTACGAGCAGTACTTC.

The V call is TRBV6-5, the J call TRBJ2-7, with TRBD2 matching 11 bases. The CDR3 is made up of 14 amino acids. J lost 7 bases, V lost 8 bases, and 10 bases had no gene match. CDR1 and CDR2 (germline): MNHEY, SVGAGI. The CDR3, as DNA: TGTGCCAGCGGCCTAGCGGGGGGTGAGGGAGAGCAGTACTTC. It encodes CASGLAGGEGEQYF.

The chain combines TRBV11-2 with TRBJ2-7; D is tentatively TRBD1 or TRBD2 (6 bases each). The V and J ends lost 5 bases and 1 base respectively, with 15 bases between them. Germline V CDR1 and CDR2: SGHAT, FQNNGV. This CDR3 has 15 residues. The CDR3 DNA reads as TGTGCCAGCAGCCGAGGGGGAGGACAGTCCTACGAGCAGTACTTC. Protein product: CASSRGGGQSYEQYF.

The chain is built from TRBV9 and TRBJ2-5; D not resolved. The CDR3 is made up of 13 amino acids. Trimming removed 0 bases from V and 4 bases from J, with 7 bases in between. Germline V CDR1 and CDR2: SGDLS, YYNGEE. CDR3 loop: CASSVGPGETQYF. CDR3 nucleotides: TGTGCCAGCAGCGTAGGCCCGGGAGAGACCCAGTACTTC. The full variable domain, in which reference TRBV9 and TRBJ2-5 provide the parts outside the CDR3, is DSGVTQTPKHLITATGQRVTLRCSPRSGDLSVYWYQQSLDQGLQFLIQYYNGEERAKGNILERFSAQQFPDLHSELNLSSLELGDSALYFCASSVGPGETQYFGPGTRLLVL.

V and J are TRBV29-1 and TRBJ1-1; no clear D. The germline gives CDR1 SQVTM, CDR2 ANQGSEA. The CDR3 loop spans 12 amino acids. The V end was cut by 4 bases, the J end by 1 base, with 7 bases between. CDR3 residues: CSVARSNTEAFF. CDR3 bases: TGCAGCGTTGCGAGATCGAACACTGAAGCTTTCTTT.